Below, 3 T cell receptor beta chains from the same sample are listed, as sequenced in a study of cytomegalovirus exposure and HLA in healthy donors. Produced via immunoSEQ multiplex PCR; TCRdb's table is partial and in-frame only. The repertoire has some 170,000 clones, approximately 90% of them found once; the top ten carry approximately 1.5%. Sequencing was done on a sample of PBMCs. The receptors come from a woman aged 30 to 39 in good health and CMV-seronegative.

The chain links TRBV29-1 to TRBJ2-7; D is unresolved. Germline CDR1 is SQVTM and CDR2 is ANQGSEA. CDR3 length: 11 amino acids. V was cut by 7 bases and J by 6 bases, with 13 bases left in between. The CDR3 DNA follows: TGCAGCGGCCAATTTTTGAGCGAGCAGTACTTC. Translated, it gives CSGQFLSEQYF.

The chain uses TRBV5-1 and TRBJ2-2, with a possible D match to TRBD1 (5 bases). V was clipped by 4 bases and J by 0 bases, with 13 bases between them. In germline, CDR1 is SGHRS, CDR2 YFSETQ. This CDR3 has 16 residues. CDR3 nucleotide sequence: TGCGCCAGCAGCCCCCAAGGGGTGACGAACACCGGGGAGCTGTTTTTT. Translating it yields CASSPQGVTNTGELFF.

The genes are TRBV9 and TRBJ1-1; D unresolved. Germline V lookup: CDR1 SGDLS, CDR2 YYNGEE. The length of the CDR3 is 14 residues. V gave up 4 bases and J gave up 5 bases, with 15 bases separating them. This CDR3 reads CASSPRPSGTEAFF. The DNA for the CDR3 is TGTGCCAGCAGCCCCAGACCGTCGGGGACTGAAGCTTTCTTT.